Listed below are T cell receptor beta chains from one sample, sequenced in a study of blood T cell repertoires in COVID-19. Produced via immunoSEQ multiplex PCR; TCRdb's table is partial and in-frame only. The repertoire consists of some 320,000 clones, with around nine tenths occurring once and the leading ten covering 2.9%. The specimen sequenced was PBMCs or T cells enriched from blood (not recorded which). These receptors were taken from a woman aged 45 to 65 who had been exposed to COVID-19. CDR3s include the opening cysteine and the closing phenylalanine or tryptophan. A D gene is named only where the DNA matches it firmly. Where a row states a size, it is once, few, many or the class of an expanded clone; other rows omit it.

d_gene	v_gene	abundance	j_gene	CDR3nt	CDR3aa
-	TRBV14	-	TRBJ2-2	TGTGCCAGCAGCCCGATGGGCTCTGGGGAGCTGTTTTTT	CASSPMGSGELFF
TRBD1	TRBV19	-	TRBJ1-3	TGTGCCACCGCCGACAGGGGCGCTGGAAACACCATATATTTT	CATADRGAGNTIYF
TRBD1	TRBV2	once	TRBJ1-6	TGTGCCAGCAGGGATGGGACAGGGGGAATTTCACCCCTCCACTTT	CASRDGTGGISPLHF
-	TRBV2	-	TRBJ2-3	TGTGCCAGCATTTGGGGGGGCCCCGCAGATACGCAGTATTTT	CASIWGGPADTQYF
TRBD2	TRBV19	few	TRBJ2-1	TGTGCCAGTAGTATCGCGGGGGGGCCTTTTAATGAGCAGTTCTTC	CASSIAGGPFNEQFF
-	TRBV5-1	-	TRBJ1-1	TGCGCCAGCAGCTTGACAGGTAATGAAGCTTTCTTT	CASSLTGNEAFF
TRBD1	TRBV5-4	-	TRBJ2-2	TGTGCCAGCAGCCTACCCGGACAGGGGACCGGGGAGCTGTTTTTT	CASSLPGQGTGELFF
-	TRBV21-1	-	TRBJ1-4	TGTGCCAGCAGCAAACCCAGGGGTGAAAAACTGTTTTTT	CASSKPRGEKLFF
TRBD2	TRBV5-4	-	TRBJ2-5	TGTGCCAGCAGCTTGGATAGGACTAGTCGGAAGCAGTACTTC	CASSLDRTSRKQYF
-	TRBV5-4	-	TRBJ2-7	TGTGCCAGCAGCCCTGCCCTCACTACACAAGAGCAGTACTTC	CASSPALTTQEQYF
TRBD2	TRBV5-1	once	TRBJ2-5	TGCGCCAGCAGCTATCAAGCGGGGATTGAGACCCAGTACTTC	CASSYQAGIETQYF
-	TRBV4-1	-	TRBJ2-7	TGCGCCAGCAGCCAAGATGAGAGGGCGGGGCAGTACTTC	CASSQDERAGQYF
-	TRBV9	-	TRBJ2-2	TGTGCCAGCAGCGTACTAGCTGCAGAAATGAACACCGGGGAGCTGTTTTTT	CASSVLAAEMNTGELFF
-	TRBV5-6	-	TRBJ1-6	TGTGCCAGCAGCTCGAACCGACAGCGGCGGGGTTCACCCCTCCACTTT	CASSSNRQRRGSPLHF
-	TRBV18	-	TRBJ2-3	TGTGCCAGCTCACCTGTTAGTATGCCAGATACGCAGTATTTT	CASSPVSMPDTQYF
TRBD2	TRBV7-2	-	TRBJ2-7	TGTGCCAGCAGCTCACGGACTAGCGGGGGCTACGAGCAGTACTTC	CASSSRTSGGYEQYF
TRBD1	TRBV5-1	-	TRBJ2-7	TGCGCCAGCAGCTTATCAGGGGGCGTTGAGCAGTACTTC	CASSLSGGVEQYF
-	TRBV27	-	TRBJ2-4	TGTGCCAGCAGTTATAGCGCGCTAGCCAAAAACATTCAGTACTTC	CASSYSALAKNIQYF
-	TRBV28	-	TRBJ2-7	TGTGCCAGCAGTCACGGGTCTAGGCTCGAGCAGTACTTC	CASSHGSRLEQYF
-	TRBV7-8	-	TRBJ1-2	TGTGCCAGCAGCAACCGTCCGGACTTATATGGCTACACCTTC	CASSNRPDLYGYTF
TRBD1	TRBV5-4	-	TRBJ2-2	TGTGCCAGCAGCTCCGGGACAGAGGTTCTCGGGGAGCTGTTTTTT	CASSSGTEVLGELFF
TRBD2	TRBV5-4	-	TRBJ2-7	TGTGCCAGCAGGAGGGCGGGGGGGACTACGGAGCAGTACTTC	CASRRAGGTTEQYF
-	TRBV11-2	-	TRBJ1-1	TGTGCCAGCAGCTTAGGGGACTACACTGAAGCTTTCTTT	CASSLGDYTEAFF
TRBD1	TRBV5-1	-	TRBJ2-7	TGCGCCAGCAGCCGCGCGAGACAGGGGTCCTACGAGCAGTACTTC	CASSRARQGSYEQYF
TRBD2	TRBV30	-	TRBJ2-2	TGTGCCTGGAGCGGGGGGGCCCGGACCGGGGAGCTGTTTTTT	CAWSGGARTGELFF